Following are 10 T cell receptor beta chains from one sample sequenced in a study of human T cells and chemical hapten exposure (TCRdb year 2021). The meaning of the sample's time point label: patch test 2, 6 weeks after DPC sensitization. The treatment or condition label on this specimen signifies: therapeutic diphenylcyclopropenone sensitization with weekly scalp DPC. Receptor libraries were prepared by RACE. The run used a NextSeq 500. The raw public reads went through TCRdb reprocessing: fastp at Q25, MiXCR clone calling, in-frame beta chains kept. Each entry is one CDR3 protein sequence, shown with its most common DNA and genes. This sample gives some 84,000 distinct CDR3 sequences in total; roughly 10% of them show up just once. The ten largest clones take up around 4.7% of the sample. The material was whole blood, obtained in connection with sensitization to the hapten diphenylcyclopropenone (DPC). These receptors were obtained from a woman aged 45 to 65 with alopecia areata. Some clones in this sample may be carry-over from other donors' samples.

This rearrangement joins TRBV2 to TRBJ1-5; perhaps TRBD1 as D (5 bases). This CDR3 spans 16 amino acids. The germline CDR1 and CDR2 sequences are SNHLY and FYNNEI. V lost 7 bases, J lost 2 bases, and 18 bases lay in between. In DNA, the CDR3 is TGTGCCAGCAAACCCAATAGGGGTTCGGGCAATCAGCCCCAGCATTTT. Its protein product is CASKPNRGSGNQPQHF. The whole variable domain, filled in from reference TRBV2 and TRBJ1-5, reads EPEVTQTPSHQVTQMGQEVILRCVPISNHLYFYWYRQILGQKVEFLVSFYNNEISEKSEIFDDQFSVERPDGSNFTLKIRSTKLEDSAMYFCASKPNRGSGNQPQHFGDGTRLSIL.

This clonotype was recorded many times. V and J are TRBV5-1 and TRBJ2-7, with 10 bases matching TRBD2. Germline trimming cut 0 bases from V and 6 bases from J; bases unmatched to any gene: 3. The CDR3 is 14 amino acids. Germline CDR1 reads SGHRS; CDR2 reads YFSETQ. As DNA, the CDR3 is TGCGCCAGCAGCTTGGCTAGCGGGAGAGGCGAGCAGTACTTC. Residues: CASSLASGRGEQYF.

The sample holds many counts of this clonotype. This sequence joins TRBV30 and TRBJ2-3; 7 positions match TRBD2. This CDR3 has 18 amino acids. Germline V gene lookup returns CDR1 GTSNPN and CDR2 SVGIG (reference sequence). The V gene end was trimmed by 0 bases and the J gene end by 1 base; junction bases not matched to a gene: 13. Here the CDR3 reads CAWSVWVRASGRTDTQYF. DNA of the CDR3: TGTGCCTGGAGTGTATGGGTTAGGGCTAGCGGACGCACAGATACGCAGTATTTT.

This clonotype has ten or more counts. V usage is TRBV18 and J usage is TRBJ1-2, with unresolved D. Trimming stripped 2 bases from V and 2 bases from J, with 12 bases between. Per germline, CDR1 KGHSH and CDR2 LQKENI. This CDR3 is 15 amino acids long. CDR3 amino acids: CASSPGEQPNYGYTF. CDR3 nucleotides: TGTGCCAGCTCACCAGGGGAACAGCCAAACTATGGCTACACCTTC. Looking up the rest from reference TRBV18 and TRBJ1-2 gives the full variable domain: NAGVMQNPRHLVRRRGQEARLRCSPMKGHSHVYWYRQLPEEGLKFMVYLQKENIIDESGMPKERFSAEFPKEGPSILRIQQVVRGDSAAYFCASSPGEQPNYGYTFGSGTRLTVV.

This clonotype was seen a handful of times. The chain combines TRBV7-2 with TRBJ2-1; TRBD2 aligns across 7 bases. Germline assignment: CDR1 SGHTA and CDR2 FQGNSA. The CDR3 sequence is 14 residues long. Unmatched junction bases numbered 6, after V lost 5 bases and J lost 5 bases. CDR3 loop: CASSKSGIDNEQFF. As DNA, the CDR3 is TGTGCCAGCAGCAAAAGCGGGATAGACAATGAGCAGTTCTTC.

The genes are TRBV14 and TRBJ1-2; no definite D call. The V end was cut by 1 base, the J end by 5 bases, with 23 bases between. Germline values: CDR1 SGHDN, CDR2 FVKESK. The CDR3 consists of 18 residues. For the CDR3, the DNA is TGTGCCAGCAGCCAAGGCAAGGGTTTAGTTGCCCTAGGATATGGCTACACCTTC. Its translation is CASSQGKGLVALGYGYTF.

This clonotype was recorded many times. The chain is built from TRBV28 and TRBJ2-7; 9 bases match TRBD2. The CDR3 spans 14 residues. CDR1 and CDR2 (germline): MDHEN, SYDVKM. The J segment lost 4 bases and the V segment lost 3 bases, leaving 4 bases of the junction unmatched. CDR3 region: CASSFSGSLYEQYF. The CDR3, as DNA: TGTGCCAGCAGTTTTAGCGGGAGTCTATACGAGCAGTACTTC.

This clonotype was seen at least ten times. This sequence joins TRBV28 and TRBJ2-5; D is ambiguous. CDR3 length: 11 amino acids. The germline V and J ends were trimmed by 5 bases and 1 base, with 2 bases remaining between them. CDR1 is MDHEN and CDR2 is SYDVKM in the germline V gene. The CDR3 DNA reads as TGTGCCAGCAGTCTCCAAGAGACCCAGTACTTC. Protein: CASSLQETQYF.

The rearrangement uses TRBV7-2 and TRBJ2-1; the D is unclear. The germline V gene encodes CDR1 SGHTA and CDR2 FQGNSA. V was clipped by 5 bases and J by 7 bases, with 15 bases between them. The CDR3 has 14 amino acids. The CDR3 is CASSPHGSWNEQFF. The CDR3 nucleotides read TGTGCCAGCAGCCCCCATGGTAGCTGGAATGAGCAGTTCTTC.

This clonotype turned up a few times. The rearrangement uses TRBV6-5 and TRBJ2-3; D is undetermined. This CDR3 spans 14 amino acids. Trimming took 8 bases from V and 2 from J, leaving 14 bases between them. Looked up from germline, CDR1 is MNHEY and CDR2 is SVGAGI. The CDR3 loop reads CASRGGRFTDTQYF. The CDR3 DNA reads as TGTGCCAGCCGAGGTGGCCGATTCACAGATACGCAGTATTTT.